The entry below describes one TCR beta chain. In the original workflow: Amplification with reference gene primers provided the estimates of nucleated cell counts. Sequencing was performed with immunoSEQ multiplex PCR; in TCRdb, only in-frame clones are kept and a portion is missing. Clonal size and the V and J genes are those of that table, whereas D and trimming came from the DNA. The sample carries roughly 200,000 clones, approximately 79% recorded once. The V end was cut by 3 bases, the J end by 5 bases, with 18 bases between. The CDR3 has 16 residues. CDR1 MNHEY and CDR2 SVGAGI come from the germline V gene. Individuals aged about 18 to 89 years were recruited from approximately 24 US areas. The data are from a study of blood T cell repertoires in COVID-19.

This chain uses TRBV6-5 with TRBJ2-3; D possibly corresponds to TRBD2 (6 bases). Sample: PBMCs or T cells enriched from blood (not recorded which). The receptor was derived from a woman aged 60-75 years with acute COVID-19. The CDR3 loop is CASSYVFGTGVDTQYF. In DNA, the CDR3 is TGTGCCAGCAGTTATGTGTTTGGGACTGGGGTAGATACGCAGTATTTT.